This TCR beta chain was retrieved from a study of identical twins. Study-wide findings and caveats: The authors drew conclusions from cross-sectional statistical analysis rather than following the same donors. The authors noted that invariant MAIT and iNKT cells could partly confound zero-insertion analyses. Cord blood beta clonotypes that were abundant carried fewer insertions, and memory repertoires showed no such trend.

With template switching, a universal primer site was added, and the cDNA carried unique molecular identifiers. TCRdb re-called the 5' RACE reads with MiXCR, one entry per CDR3 protein. Of fewer than 500,000 distinct CDR3 sequences detected, roughly an eighth appear once; the ten largest clones hold about 0.94%. Per germline, CDR1 LGHDT and CDR2 YNNKEL (reference sequence). The V and J ends lost 3 bases and 7 bases respectively, with 12 bases between them. The CDR3 extends over 14 amino acids. Regarding this clonotype: Its antigen is not identified.

This sample also appeared in a second study, on yellow fever vaccine responses in identical twins.

The chain combines TRBV3-1 with TRBJ2-2; TRBD1 is a possible D gene (5 bases). Specimen: CD4+ T cells sorted from blood. The TCR was taken from a woman aged 18-29 years in good health. Written as DNA, the CDR3 is TGTGCCAGCAGCCAGTTGGGGCGAAACGGGGAGCTGTTTTTT. Residues: CASSQLGRNGELFF.